Each of the 23 T cell receptor beta chains below was sequenced from the same sample in a study of CD8 T cells in ankylosing spondylitis (dated by TCRdb to about 2017). Receptors were amplified or captured by 5' RACE. TCRdb shows the sequencer as Illumina HiSeq 2500. TCRdb reprocessing: public reads trimmed at Q25 with fastp, clones called with MiXCR, in-frame beta chains kept. Identical CDR3 proteins give one entry, which carries the most common genes and DNA. Present in this sample are 150,000 or so distinct CDR3 sequences, 9.5% to 10% of which were seen just once. The ten largest make up roughly 16% of the sample. Sequencing input: blood, either unsorted or a sorted T cell fraction (not recorded which). The receptors come from a female donor with ankylosing spondylitis or in good health (not recorded which).

This clonotype was found many times. This sequence joins TRBV5-1 and TRBJ2-7, with D hard to call. The CDR3 has 11 amino acids. CDR1 and CDR2 (germline): SGHRS, YFSETQ. Deletions cut 4 bases from V and 3 bases from J, with 5 bases between. This CDR3 reads CASSADYEQYF. The CDR3 nucleotides read TGCGCCAGCAGCGCGGACTACGAGCAGTACTTC.

CDR3 in DNA: TGTGCCAGCAGCTTGGTCTCCTTGAGCACTGAAGCTTTCTTT. It is translated as CASSLVSLSTEAFF. The V call is TRBV5-6, the J call TRBJ1-1; no firm D call. Trimming took off 0 bases at V and 4 bases at J, with 10 bases between the two ends. CDR1 SGHDT and CDR2 YYEEEE come from the germline V gene. The CDR3 length is 14 residues.

The table lists this clonotype with a few counts. This chain links TRBV9 with TRBJ2-7, with D perhaps TRBD2 (5 bases). V dropped 2 bases and J dropped 7 bases, with 13 bases sitting between them. This CDR3 spans 13 amino acids. Germline CDR1 and CDR2: SGDLS and YYNGEE. The CDR3 DNA reads TGTGCCAGCAGCGTCTCCGGGATCGGGGAGCAGTACTTC. Translating it yields CASSVSGIGEQYF. The full variable domain, its missing parts supplied by reference TRBV9 and TRBJ2-7, is DSGVTQTPKHLITATGQRVTLRCSPRSGDLSVYWYQQSLDQGLQFLIQYYNGEERAKGNILERFSAQQFPDLHSELNLSSLELGDSALYFCASSVSGIGEQYFGPGTRLTVT.

The gene calls are TRBV28 and TRBJ2-3, with 10 nucleotides matching TRBD2. CDR3 length: 15 amino acids. The V gene end was trimmed by 7 bases and the J gene end by 1 base; junction bases not matched to a gene: 5. In germline, CDR1 is MDHEN, CDR2 SYDVKM. CDR3 loop: CASKLAGVRTDTQYF. The CDR3 DNA reads TGTGCCAGCAAGCTAGCGGGAGTCCGCACAGATACGCAGTATTTT.

This clonotype has just a few counts. The CDR3: CASTSLSEEQFF. The CDR3 DNA is TGTGCCAGCACCTCCCTTAGCGAGGAGCAGTTCTTC. The J gene is TRBJ2-1, the V gene TRBV27, with a tentative D call TRBD2 (5 bases). Germline V lookup: CDR1 MNHEY, CDR2 SMNVEV (reference sequence). This CDR3 comprises 12 residues. V was shortened by 7 bases and J by 10 bases, with 14 bases between the two germline ends.

The V gene is TRBV11-2, the J gene TRBJ2-7; TRBD1 agrees at 7 bases. Germline loops: CDR1 SGHAT, CDR2 FQNNGV. This CDR3 spans 15 amino acids. Germline trimming cut 1 base from V and 2 bases from J; bases unmatched to any gene: 5. CDR3 nucleotide sequence: TGTGCCAGCAGCTTAGCGTACAGGGGACCCTACGAGCAGTACTTC. It translates to CASSLAYRGPYEQYF.

The table lists this clonotype with many counts. V and J are TRBV7-2 and TRBJ2-5, with TRBD2 identical over 7 bases. In germline, CDR1 is SGHTA, CDR2 FQGNSA. V dropped 1 base and J dropped 5; count of bases not matched to a gene: 4. There are 14 residues in the CDR3. The CDR3 DNA follows: TGTGCCAGCAGCTTAGTTGGGGGGGAGGAGACCCAGTACTTC. It specifies CASSLVGGEETQYF.

This clonotype was picked up many times. The V gene is TRBV6-2 or TRBV6-3, the J gene TRBJ1-5; unclear D gene. This CDR3 contains 12 residues. Germline assignment: CDR1 MNHEY and CDR2 SVGEGT. V was clipped by 0 bases and J by 15 bases, with 12 bases between them. The CDR3 here is CASSYSWRGRHF. In DNA form, the CDR3 reads TGTGCCAGCAGTTACTCGTGGCGGGGTCGGCATTTT.

This clonotype was recorded many times. The chain has TRBV12-3 or TRBV12-4 and TRBJ2-1; 8 bases line up with TRBD1. The V and J ends lost 4 bases and 1 base, in that order; junction bases with no gene match: 6. The CDR3 runs 16 residues. CDR3 loop: CASSSARDRSYNEQFF. In DNA form, the CDR3 reads TGTGCCAGCAGTTCGGCCCGGGACAGGTCCTACAATGAGCAGTTCTTC.

This clonotype was seen a few times. The chain employs TRBV2 and TRBJ2-7; D gene unclear. Germline lookup yields CDR1 SNHLY and CDR2 FYNNEI. The CDR3 loop spans 15 amino acids. Trimming removed 1 base from V and 3 bases from J, with 13 bases in between. The CDR3 DNA reads TGTGCCAGCAGTGAAGGCGCCTTCCAGAGCTACGAGCAGTACTTC. It encodes CASSEGAFQSYEQYF.

This sequence joins TRBV9 and TRBJ1-1; D ambiguous. V was pared by 4 bases and J by 1 base, with 14 bases between. Germline V lookup: CDR1 SGDLS, CDR2 YYNGEE. CDR3 length: 15 amino acids. The CDR3 nucleotides read TGTGCCAGCAGCCCGAGGGAGGGAGGGAACACTGAAGCTTTCTTT. The encoded protein is CASSPREGGNTEAFF.

This chain links TRBV4-1 with TRBJ2-2, with D perhaps matching TRBD1 (5 bases). Looked up from germline, CDR1 is MGHRA and CDR2 is YSYEKL. CDR3 size: 16 residues. V lost 1 base and J 5 bases, leaving 14 bases between the germline ends. The CDR3 DNA follows: TGCGCCAGCAGCCAAGTAACCCCAGGGTGGACCGGGGAGCTGTTTTTT. Protein product: CASSQVTPGWTGELFF.

This clonotype was found a few times. CDR3 bases: TGCAGTGCCACGGGGCTAGCGGGGGGCGAGCAGTACTTC. Amino acid sequence: CSATGLAGGEQYF. This chain connects TRBV20-1 to TRBJ2-7; 11 bases fit TRBD2. V lost 6 bases, J lost 6 bases, and 7 bases stayed unmatched. Germline V lookup: CDR1 DFQATT, CDR2 SNEGSKA (reference sequence). The CDR3 is 13 amino acids.

This clonotype has just a few counts. V and J are TRBV20-1 and TRBJ2-7; TRBD2 matches at 7 bases. This CDR3 contains 12 residues. With V trimmed by 6 bases and J by 4 bases, 6 bases remained unmatched. CDR1 is DFQATT, CDR2 SNEGSKA, per germline (reference sequence). The CDR3 DNA follows: TGCAGTGCCCGACTAGCAATTTACGAGCAGTACTTC. Amino acids: CSARLAIYEQYF.

Sample share makes this clonotype medium-sized. J is TRBJ1-2 and V is TRBV7-6; D unclear. Trimming shortened V by 3 bases and J by 8 bases, and 13 bases separated the two germline ends. The CDR3 extends over 13 amino acids. Germline CDR1 SGHVS, CDR2 FNYEAQ. This CDR3 reads CASSLSRSQGYTF. The DNA for the CDR3 is TGTGCCAGCAGCTTGTCCCGAAGTCAGGGCTACACCTTC. The entire variable domain, with the rest obtained from reference TRBV7-6 and TRBJ1-2, is as follows: GAGVSQSPRYKVTKRGQDVALRCDPISGHVSLYWYRQALGQGPEFLTYFNYEAQQDKSGLPNDRFSAERPEGSISTLTIQRTEQRDSAMYRCASSLSRSQGYTFGSGTRLTVV.

This clonotype showed up just a few times. The chain has TRBV5-5 and TRBJ1-2; D remains ambiguous. CDR3 size: 12 residues. Germline CDR1 SGHKS, CDR2 YYEKEE (reference sequence). V was trimmed by 5 bases and J by 0 bases, leaving 5 bases between them. This CDR3 is CASSPANYGYTF. The DNA for the CDR3 is TGTGCCAGCAGTCCAGCTAACTATGGCTACACCTTC.

This clonotype was counted a few times. The chain combines TRBV2 with TRBJ1-2; D is undetermined. Trimming pared 4 bases from V and 8 bases from J, leaving 17 bases between. The CDR3 loop spans 14 amino acids. Germline values: CDR1 SNHLY, CDR2 FYNNEI. CDR3 bases: TGTGCCAGCAGTGTACATCGGGCCGGAGAAGGCTACACCTTC. Translation: CASSVHRAGEGYTF. Using reference TRBV2 and TRBJ1-2 for the parts outside the CDR3, the full variable domain is EPEVTQTPSHQVTQMGQEVILRCVPISNHLYFYWYRQILGQKVEFLVSFYNNEISEKSEIFDDQFSVERPDGSNFTLKIRSTKLEDSAMYFCASSVHRAGEGYTFGSGTRLTVV.

This clonotype was picked up a small number of times. The chain carries TRBV24-1 and TRBJ2-1, with D possibly being TRBD2 (6 bases). V was clipped by 2 bases and J by 8 bases, with 9 bases between them. This CDR3 comprises 13 residues. The germline V gene encodes CDR1 KGHDR and CDR2 SFDVKD. The CDR3 sequence is CATSDSGSYEQFF. The CDR3 DNA reads TGTGCCACCAGTGATTCCGGGAGCTATGAGCAGTTCTTC.

This clonotype was found many times. The chain couples TRBV6-1 to TRBJ2-1; no clear D. Germline lookup yields CDR1 MNHNS and CDR2 SASEGT. The ends were cut back, 6 bases at V and 5 bases at J, with 17 bases in the middle. The CDR3 has 15 amino acids. The CDR3 reads CASSPELTRDNEQFF. CDR3 coding DNA: TGTGCCAGCAGCCCCGAACTGACCCGGGACAATGAGCAGTTCTTC.

The V gene is TRBV9, the J gene TRBJ2-3; TRBD2 matches 11 bases. Germline CDR1 SGDLS, CDR2 YYNGEE. V was pared by 3 bases and J by 2 bases, with 5 bases of the junction left unmatched. The CDR3 sequence is 16 residues long. CDR3 region: CASSAGTSGFTDTQYF. For the CDR3, the DNA is TGTGCCAGCAGCGCCGGGACTAGCGGATTCACAGATACGCAGTATTTT.

This clonotype turned up a few times. This chain uses TRBV20-1 with TRBJ1-1; D is ambiguous. V lost 6 bases to trimming and J lost 1 base, with 9 bases between them. The CDR3 runs to 12 residues. Germline assignment: CDR1 DFQATT and CDR2 SNEGSKA (reference sequence). CDR3: CSAAHPNTEAFF. DNA for the CDR3: TGCAGTGCGGCCCACCCGAACACTGAAGCTTTCTTT.

This clonotype came up a few times. The V call is TRBV20-1, the J call TRBJ1-4; TRBD1 matches at 7 bases. CDR3 length equals 16 residues. J gave up 0 bases and V 0 bases, and 4 bases lay outside the gene matches. Per germline, CDR1 DFQATT and CDR2 SNEGSKA (reference sequence). CDR3 sequence: CSARDTGVATNEKLFF. Here the CDR3 DNA reads TGCAGTGCTAGAGATACAGGGGTTGCAACTAATGAAAAACTGTTTTTT.

The V call is TRBV12-3 or TRBV12-4, the J call TRBJ2-3; TRBD1 is a possible D gene (6 bases). This CDR3 has 15 residues. The V end was cut by 5 bases, the J end by 4 bases, with 16 bases between. CDR3 region: CASSPETGPPDTQYF. For the CDR3, the DNA is TGTGCCAGCAGTCCTGAGACAGGACCGCCAGATACGCAGTATTTT.